The 26 T cell receptor beta chains listed next were all sequenced from one sample in a study of blood T cell repertoires in COVID-19. The method was immunoSEQ multiplex PCR; TCRdb's version includes in-frame clones alone and lacks a portion of them. The data hold approximately 120,000 clones, with approximately 90% observed a single time. Sequenced material: peripheral blood. The source is a human donor with acute or convalescent COVID-19. The donor label of this sample is uncertain.

This chain connects TRBV21-1 to TRBJ2-1; the table's D call TRBD1 went unverified against the DNA. TRBV21-1 is listed as a pseudogene. The CDR3 length is 17 residues. The CDR3 loop is CASSRKTGGVDYNEQFF. Here the CDR3 DNA reads TGTGCCAGCAGCCGGAAAACAGGGGGCGTAGATTACAATGAGCAGTTCTTC.

This clone occurred a few times. The CDR3 sequence: CASSVGSLAHYNEQFF. The CDR3 nucleotides are TGTGCCAGCAGCGTGGGCTCTTTGGCCCACTACAATGAGCAGTTCTTC. This chain connects TRBV9 to TRBJ2-1, with D uncertain. The CDR3 spans 16 residues. Germline V lookup: CDR1 SGDLS, CDR2 YYNGEE. Trimming cost V 2 bases and J 3 bases, with 15 bases left between them. The full variable domain, its missing parts supplied by reference TRBV9 and TRBJ2-1, is DSGVTQTPKHLITATGQRVTLRCSPRSGDLSVYWYQQSLDQGLQFLIQYYNGEERAKGNILERFSAQQFPDLHSELNLSSLELGDSALYFCASSVGSLAHYNEQFFGPGTRLTVL.

This sequence joins TRBV18 and TRBJ2-1; 8 bases match TRBD2. Germline V gene data show CDR1 as KGHSH and CDR2 as LQKENI. J was trimmed by 4 bases and V by 0 bases; bases with no gene match: 2. CDR3 length: 15 amino acids. The CDR3 sequence is CASSPPLADYNEQFF. For the CDR3, the DNA is TGTGCCAGCTCACCACCACTAGCGGATTACAATGAGCAGTTCTTC.

The rearrangement uses TRBV27 and TRBJ1-5; D ambiguous. V was trimmed by 0 bases and J by 7 bases, leaving 10 bases between them. Per germline, CDR1 MNHEY and CDR2 SMNVEV (reference sequence). The CDR3 is made up of 14 amino acids. The CDR3 DNA sequence: TGTGCCAGCAGTTTATCTCCGGGTAGCCAGCCCCAGCATTTT. This gives the protein CASSLSPGSQPQHF.

This clone has a single count. The chain carries TRBV18 and TRBJ2-1; D possibly corresponds to TRBD2 (5 bases). The CDR3 length is 14 residues. The V end lost 0 bases, the J end lost 5 bases, and 8 bases lay between the germline ends. Germline assignment: CDR1 KGHSH and CDR2 LQKENI. CDR3 sequence reads: CASSPPPGDNEQFF. CDR3 DNA sequence: TGTGCCAGCTCACCACCCCCCGGGGACAATGAGCAGTTCTTC.

The rearrangement links TRBV9 to TRBJ1-4; 9 bases map to TRBD1. Germline loops: CDR1 SGDLS, CDR2 YYNGEE. The CDR3 has 14 residues. With V trimmed by 3 bases and J by 7 bases, 4 bases remained unmatched. In DNA, the CDR3 is TGTGCCAGCAGCGGGGGACAGGGCGGTGAAAAACTGTTTTTT. This encodes CASSGGQGGEKLFF.

The rearrangement joins TRBV7-9 to TRBJ1-1; D is unresolved. The V end was cut by 1 base, the J end by 0 bases, with 18 bases between. CDR1 is SEHNR, CDR2 FQNEAQ, per germline (reference sequence). The CDR3 is made up of 18 amino acids. The CDR3 bases are TGTGCCAGCAGCTTAGAGGTTGCGGTCGGCGATCTGAACACTGAAGCTTTCTTT. Its translation: CASSLEVAVGDLNTEAFF.

J is TRBJ2-5 and V is TRBV30; TRBD2 might be the D (6 bases). Germline V lookup: CDR1 GTSNPN, CDR2 SVGIG (reference sequence). The CDR3 loop spans 12 amino acids. Deletions cut 4 bases from V and 4 bases from J, with 10 bases between. CDR3 sequence: CAWTGLSETQYF. The CDR3 nucleotides are TGTGCCTGGACGGGACTGTCAGAGACCCAGTACTTC.

The chain couples TRBV7-9 to TRBJ2-7; D perhaps matches TRBD1 (6 bases). V lost 5 bases, J lost 3 bases, and 14 bases lay in between. Germline loops: CDR1 SEHNR, CDR2 FQNEAQ (reference sequence). This CDR3 is built from 14 residues. CDR3 nucleotides: TGTGCCAGCAGCCCCGTGGACAGCTACTACGAGCAGTACTTC. Residues: CASSPVDSYYEQYF.

The V gene is TRBV27, the J gene TRBJ2-7, with a weak D call TRBD2 (5 bases). The V end was cut by 8 bases, the J end by 2 bases, with 13 bases between. The germline gives CDR1 MNHEY, CDR2 SMNVEV (reference sequence). The CDR3 totals 13 residues. CDR3 region: CASCPGIAYEQYF. The CDR3 DNA follows: TGTGCCAGCTGCCCCGGGATTGCCTACGAGCAGTACTTC.

Only one count was recorded for this clone. The rearrangement uses TRBV5-1 and TRBJ1-2, with a tentative D call TRBD1 (5 bases). V lost 3 bases, J lost 1 base, and 10 bases lay in between. CDR1 SGHRS and CDR2 YFSETQ come from the germline V gene. CDR3 size: 14 residues. Here the CDR3 reads CASSSGASNYGYTF. CDR3 nucleotides: TGCGCCAGCAGCTCTGGGGCCAGTAACTATGGCTACACCTTC.

CDR3 protein: CASSSDRGLTEAFF. Written as DNA, the CDR3 is TGTGCCAGCAGTTCGGACAGGGGATTGACTGAAGCTTTCTTT. The chain combines TRBV6-5 with TRBJ1-1; the match to TRBD1 covers 9 bases. The CDR3 contains 14 residues. Trimming at V came to 4 bases and at J to 5 bases, leaving 5 bases not matched to a gene. CDR1 is MNHEY, CDR2 SVGAGI, per germline.

V is TRBV18 and J is TRBJ2-7; 7 positions match TRBD2. The CDR3 spans 12 residues. Per the germline V gene, CDR1 is KGHSH and CDR2 is LQKENI. V trimming: 5 bases; J trimming: 7 bases; junction bases outside the gene matches: 5. This chain's CDR3 is CASSALAEEQYF. The CDR3 bases are TGTGCCAGCTCAGCCCTAGCGGAGGAGCAGTACTTC. Filled out from reference TRBV18 and TRBJ2-7, the complete variable domain reads NAGVMQNPRHLVRRRGQEARLRCSPMKGHSHVYWYRQLPEEGLKFMVYLQKENIIDESGMPKERFSAEFPKEGPSILRIQQVVRGDSAAYFCASSALAEEQYFGPGTRLTVT.

The chain carries TRBV11-2 and TRBJ2-3, with D possibly being TRBD1 (6 bases). The CDR3 sequence is 14 residues long. Trimming pared 4 bases from V and 1 base from J, leaving 9 bases between. Germline CDR1 reads SGHAT; CDR2 reads FQNNGV. CDR3 residues: CASSSRTGTDTQYF. In nucleotides, the CDR3 is TGTGCCAGCAGCTCGAGGACAGGCACAGATACGCAGTATTTT. Complete variable domain (other parts from reference TRBV11-2 and TRBJ2-3): EAGVAQSPRYKIIEKRQSVAFWCNPISGHATLYWYQQILGQGPKLLIQFQNNGVVDDSQLPKDRFSAERLKGVDSTLKIQPAKLEDSAVYLCASSSRTGTDTQYFGPGTRLTVL.

This chain uses TRBV30 with TRBJ2-1; possible D gene TRBD2, 5 bases. This CDR3 region has 14 residues. Per the germline V gene, CDR1 is GTSNPN and CDR2 is SVGIG (reference sequence). Between the trimmed V and J ends, which lost 5 bases and 7 bases, there was a span of 18 bases. The CDR3 spells CAWGKFGRRNEQFF. The CDR3 DNA sequence: TGTGCCTGGGGAAAATTTGGGCGGAGGAATGAGCAGTTCTTC.

The chain uses TRBV7-8 and TRBJ1-3, with TRBD1 as a possible D gene (6 bases). Trimming took off 5 bases at V and 0 bases at J, with 14 bases between the two ends. This CDR3 spans 16 amino acids. The germline CDR1 and CDR2 sequences are SGHVS and FQNEAQ. CDR3 loop: CASSAYRVLSGNTIYF. Here the CDR3 DNA reads TGTGCCAGCAGCGCATACAGGGTCCTCTCTGGAAACACCATATATTTT. Drawing the rest from reference TRBV7-8 and TRBJ1-3, the complete variable domain is GAGVSQSPRYKVAKRGQDVALRCDPISGHVSLFWYQQALGQGPEFLTYFQNEAQLDKSGLPSDRFFAERPEGSVSTLKIQRTQQEDSAVYLCASSAYRVLSGNTIYFGEGSWLTVV.

The chain joins TRBV15 to TRBJ1-1, with D perhaps matching TRBD1 (6 bases). Trimming shortened V by 0 bases and J by 11 bases, and 16 bases separated the two germline ends. Germline CDR1 reads LNHNV; CDR2 reads YYDKDF (reference sequence). The CDR3 is 14 residues long. The CDR3 DNA reads as TGTGCCACCAGCAGAGATTCAGGGACAATTCTGGCTTTCTTT. The encoded protein is CATSRDSGTILAFF.

This chain joins TRBV29-1 and TRBJ1-2, with a weak D call TRBD1 (6 bases). The germline V gene has CDR1 SQVTM and CDR2 ANQGSEA. The CDR3 runs to 13 residues. With 3 bases removed from V and 3 bases from J, the gap between germline ends came to 11 bases. The CDR3 is CSVDKGDHYGYTF. DNA of the CDR3: TGCAGCGTTGATAAGGGGGACCACTATGGCTACACCTTC.

This clone appeared a single time. The J gene is TRBJ2-3, the V gene TRBV7-2; 10 bases fit TRBD1. CDR1 SGHTA and CDR2 FQGNSA come from the germline V gene. The J segment lost 5 bases and the V segment lost 3 bases, leaving 17 bases of the junction unmatched. This CDR3 comprises 19 residues. CDR3 DNA sequence: TGTGCCAGCAGCTTTCCACCGGGACAGGGGACGCAGAGGGGAGATACGCAGTATTTT. Translated: CASSFPPGQGTQRGDTQYF.

The J gene is TRBJ2-3, the V gene TRBV7-3, with D unresolved. CDR1 SGHTA and CDR2 FQGTGA come from the germline V gene. V dropped 5 bases and J dropped 4 bases, with 13 bases sitting between them. CDR3 length: 14 amino acids. CDR3 DNA sequence: TGTGCCAGCAGCGGCGATGGAGCCGCAGATACGCAGTATTTT. Protein: CASSGDGAADTQYF.

The J gene is TRBJ2-3, the V gene TRBV9; no reliable D call. Germline V gene sequence: CDR1 SGDLS, CDR2 YYNGEE. This CDR3 region has 16 residues. Between the trimmed V and J ends, which lost 2 bases and 3 bases, there was a span of 16 bases. This CDR3 is CASSVGLAVGTDTQYF. The DNA for the CDR3 is TGTGCCAGCAGCGTTGGCCTGGCGGTTGGGACAGATACGCAGTATTTT.

The CDR3 sequence is CASTFTEGMGQFF. DNA for the CDR3: TGTGCCAGCACCTTCACGGAGGGAATGGGGCAGTTCTTC. This chain uses TRBV7-2 with TRBJ2-1; a weak D match, TRBD2 (6 bases). CDR1 is SGHTA, CDR2 FQGNSA, per germline. The CDR3 runs to 13 residues. V lost 7 bases and J lost 12, with 19 bases in between.

V is TRBV6-4 and J is TRBJ1-3, with a possible D match to TRBD1 (5 bases). Germline V lookup: CDR1 MRHNA, CDR2 SNTAGT. CDR3 length equals 17 residues. Between the trimmed V and J ends, which lost 3 bases and 3 bases, there was a span of 18 bases. The DNA of the CDR3 is TGTGCCAGCAGTGAACGACTTAGGAGGGGCCATGGAAACACCATATATTTT. Translated, it gives CASSERLRRGHGNTIYF.

The rearrangement uses TRBV4-2 and TRBJ1-3; 8 nucleotides line up with TRBD1. The CDR3 sequence is 18 residues long. Germline values: CDR1 LGHNA, CDR2 YNFKEQ. J gave up 0 bases and V 6 bases, and 13 bases lay outside the gene matches. Here the CDR3 DNA reads TGTGCCAGCAGGGGGACAGGCGATCTATCTATCTCTGGAAACACCATATATTTT. It translates to CASRGTGDLSISGNTIYF.

This chain connects TRBV2 to TRBJ1-4; TRBD1 aligns across 7 bases. CDR3 length: 15 residues. Germline-derived CDR1 and CDR2 are SNHLY and FYNNEI. Unmatched junction bases numbered 6, after V lost 0 bases and J lost 8 bases. The CDR3 nucleotides read TGTGCCAGCAGTGAAGCGACAGGGCAGGAGGAAAAACTGTTTTTT. Its translation is CASSEATGQEEKLFF.

CDR3 DNA: TGTGCCTGGAGGGCGCCCTCGACAGGGGACCTAGGCTACACCTTC. Translation: CAWRAPSTGDLGYTF. The rearrangement uses TRBV30 and TRBJ1-2; 8 nucleotides match TRBD1. The germline V gene encodes CDR1 GTSNPN and CDR2 SVGIG (reference sequence). The junction had 14 bases not matched to a gene; V was cut back by 3 bases and J by 8 bases. The CDR3 loop spans 15 amino acids.